This TCR beta chain was obtained from a study of cytomegalovirus exposure and HLA in healthy donors. Remarks on this clone: Its specificity is not known.

The study, taken as a whole, reports: The productive fraction for most TCR beta V segments was about 90% or about 30% in an earlier analysis. Fewer N-insertions than the 666-donor mean were reportedly shown by an Asian-associated ancestry cluster in a later analysis.

In the PCR, 60 Vbeta and 13 Jbeta primers were used. Produced via immunoSEQ multiplex PCR; TCRdb's table is partial and in-frame only. There are some 130,000 clones in the sample; around 71% occur only once, and under 3% lies in the top ten. This CDR3 comprises 15 residues. Trimming pared 5 bases from V and 2 bases from J, leaving 15 bases between. Germline V gene sequence: CDR1 SGHAT, CDR2 FQNNGV. The clonotype was recovered from a woman aged 60-75 years in good health and CMV-seropositive. The rearrangement joins TRBV11-2 to TRBJ1-1; a possible D gene is TRBD1 (5 bases). The specimen was PBMCs. The CDR3 coding sequence is TGTGCCAGCAGCCCTCGCGGGGGATACAACACTGAAGCTTTCTTT. Translated, it gives CASSPRGGYNTEAFF.